Listed here are 4 T cell receptor beta chains from one sample, sequenced in a study of cytomegalovirus exposure and HLA in healthy donors. 13 Jbeta primers and 60 Vbeta primers were used for the PCR. Clones were read by immunoSEQ multiplex PCR, and TCRdb kept only the in-frame ones, dropping some. Of about 130,000 clones in the sample, about 80% were seen once. The sequencing sample was made of PBMCs. These receptors all come from a man aged 25-40 years in good health and CMV-seronegative.

The rearrangement uses TRBV7-2 and TRBJ2-6; perhaps TRBD1 as D (5 bases). The length of the CDR3 is 18 residues. Germline V gene sequence: CDR1 SGHTA, CDR2 FQGNSA. Trimming took 5 bases from V and 1 from J, leaving 18 bases between them. CDR3 region: CASSEMGPGGSGANVLTF. In DNA, the CDR3 is TGTGCCAGCAGCGAGATGGGGCCTGGTGGGTCTGGGGCCAACGTCCTGACTTTC.

Of note for this clone: One end of the junction fails to match germline, which may point to a read error. The chain couples TRBV6-5 to TRBJ1-1; 10 nucleotides agree with TRBD1. Germline CDR1 and CDR2: MNHEY and SVGAGI. The CDR3 sequence is 13 residues long. The CDR3 spells CASTDRGLTETFF. The CDR3 DNA reads TGTGCCAGCACTGACAGGGGGCTGACTGAAACTTTCTTT.

This sequence joins TRBV19 and TRBJ1-2; TRBD1 aligns across 8 bases. CDR1 and CDR2 from the germline V gene are LNHDA and SQIVND (reference sequence). The CDR3 contains 20 residues. With V trimmed by 4 bases and J by 1 base, 20 bases remained unmatched. The CDR3 spells CASSTLLPSGPTGVNYGYTF. For the CDR3, the DNA is TGTGCCAGTAGTACCCTTCTACCCTCTGGACCGACAGGGGTTAACTATGGCTACACCTTC.

V and J are TRBV27 and TRBJ1-5; no reliable D call. V lost 6 bases to trimming and J lost 0 bases, with 12 bases between them. Germline V gives CDR1 MNHEY, CDR2 SMNVEV (reference sequence). The CDR3 is 15 residues long. CDR3 protein: CASREGKSSNQPQHF. The CDR3 coding sequence is TGTGCCAGCAGGGAGGGTAAGAGTAGCAATCAGCCCCAGCATTTT.